This T cell receptor beta chain was captured by sequencing in a study of low-dose radiotherapy and immunotherapy resistance in tumors. At the level of the study: Cohort 1 patients were irradiated with 0.5 Gy fractions every 2 weeks to 6.5 Gy total.

Gene-specific TRAV and TRBV primers were used for first-strand cDNA, covering alpha and beta chains. The authors amplified TCRs for 20 PCR cycles with a constant-region primer and a V-primer adapter. TCRdb called the reads again in MiXCR, with one record for every CDR3 protein. The profile covers under 90,000 distinct CDR3 sequences, with 15% to 20% appearing a single time and less than 3.5% taken by the ten largest. In its sample, this clonotype was seen many times. V was shortened by 0 bases and J by 6 bases, with 12 bases between the two germline ends. The V gene's germline CDR1 is LGHNA and CDR2 YNFKEQ. The CDR3 sequence is 16 residues long. As to time point: before trial treatment.

The TCR was taken from a male donor with prostate cancer. This specimen was PBMCs, taken before treatment. The V call is TRBV4-2, the J call TRBJ1-6; D is perhaps TRBD1 (6 bases). Here the CDR3 reads CASSQDRGAVNSPLHF. The CDR3 coding sequence is TGTGCCAGCAGCCAAGATAGGGGGGCCGTTAATTCACCCCTCCACTTT.